These 18 T cell receptor beta chains were sequenced from one sample in a study of regulatory T cells in long-lasting Graves disease. To make TCR beta libraries, researchers used iRepertoire HTBI primers and Arm-PCR of CDR3 regions. One entry per CDR3 protein results from TCRdb running MiXCR on the multiplex PCR reads. The sample holds about 620,000 distinct CDR3 sequences, roughly 15% seen once. Time point noted: newly diagnosed GD, antithyroid drugs for less than 3 months. Extracted RNA from PBMCs served as the source of the TCR library. The data also belong to a second study, concerning T cells in Graves' hyperthyroidism and ophthalmopathy.

Sequenced here: peripheral blood mononuclear cells (PBMCs), sampled at new diagnosis, from a patient treated with antithyroid drugs. These receptors were taken from a woman aged 25 to 39 with Graves disease.

J is TRBJ1-3 and V is TRBV11-2; no clear D. This CDR3 has 15 amino acids. The germline gives CDR1 SGHAT, CDR2 FQNNGV. Between the trimmed V and J ends, which lost 2 bases and 8 bases, there was a span of 16 bases. CDR3 loop: CASSLMRAGGDTIYF. CDR3 nucleotide sequence: TGTGCCAGCAGCTTAATGAGGGCGGGAGGAGACACCATATATTTT.

There are a few counts of this clonotype. The DNA for the CDR3 is TGTGCCAGCATGAGGTACTACGAGCAGTACTTC. It is translated as CASMRYYEQYF. The V call is TRBV6-1, the J call TRBJ2-7; D is ambiguous. V was trimmed by 7 bases and J by 3 bases, leaving 7 bases between them. The CDR3 totals 11 residues. Germline CDR1 and CDR2: MNHNS and SASEGT.

In its sample, this clonotype was seen many times. The V gene is TRBV20-1, the J gene TRBJ2-7; TRBD1 might be the D (6 bases). Trimming pared 6 bases from V and 6 bases from J, leaving 24 bases between. Germline values: CDR1 DFQATT, CDR2 SNEGSKA (reference sequence). The CDR3 has 15 residues. The CDR3 region is CSADDAGTPVVEQYF. The CDR3 DNA follows: TGCAGTGCCGACGACGCCGGGACACCGGTGGTCGAGCAGTACTTC.

This clonotype was picked up many times. The chain couples TRBV28 to TRBJ1-6; D is unresolved. The V and J ends lost 5 bases and 5 bases respectively, with 13 bases between them. The germline V gene has CDR1 MDHEN and CDR2 SYDVKM. The CDR3 contains 15 residues. The CDR3 here is CASSRGGLDNSPLHF. Here the CDR3 DNA reads TGTGCCAGCAGTCGGGGAGGTTTGGATAATTCACCCCTCCACTTT.

This clonotype was counted ten times or more. The gene calls are TRBV20-1 and TRBJ1-5; D is perhaps TRBD1 (6 bases). This CDR3 comprises 14 residues. The V end lost 5 bases, the J end lost 6 bases, and 17 bases lay between the germline ends. Germline CDR1 DFQATT, CDR2 SNEGSKA (reference sequence). This chain's CDR3 is CSAYVPRGSQPQHF. The CDR3 DNA reads TGCAGTGCTTATGTACCCAGGGGCAGTCAGCCCCAGCATTTT.

This CDR3 is CASSPWRSTNEKLFF. CDR3 bases: TGTGCCAGCTCACCTTGGCGGAGCACTAATGAAAAACTGTTTTTT. The V gene is TRBV18, the J gene TRBJ1-4; D is ambiguous. CDR1 KGHSH and CDR2 LQKENI come from the germline V gene. Trimming stripped 3 bases from V and 2 bases from J, with 10 bases between. The CDR3 loop spans 15 amino acids.

This clonotype was counted ten times or more. The V and J genes are TRBV18 and TRBJ1-1; the D is unclear. V lost 3 bases, J lost 1 base, and 9 bases lay in between. The CDR3 is 14 amino acids. Germline V lookup: CDR1 KGHSH, CDR2 LQKENI. Written as DNA, the CDR3 is TGTGCCAGCTCACCTCAGGAGACGAACACTGAAGCTTTCTTT. This codes for CASSPQETNTEAFF.

This clonotype was seen at least ten times. The V gene is TRBV28, the J gene TRBJ2-5; possible D gene TRBD2, 6 bases. The ends were cut back, 8 bases at V and 4 bases at J, with 17 bases in the middle. The CDR3 loop spans 14 amino acids. Germline V gene data show CDR1 as MDHEN and CDR2 as SYDVKM. The CDR3, as DNA: TGTGCCAGCTCCTTAGGGCGGGGCCCAGAGACCCAGTACTTC. Its translation: CASSLGRGPETQYF.

The chain links TRBV27 to TRBJ2-1; D is undetermined. The CDR3 length is 15 residues. Per germline, CDR1 MNHEY and CDR2 SMNVEV (reference sequence). Trimming removed 6 bases at V and 0 bases at J, with 12 bases between. This CDR3 reads CASSHFKLSYNEQFF. Written as DNA, the CDR3 is TGTGCCAGCAGCCATTTTAAGCTCTCCTACAATGAGCAGTTCTTC.

This clonotype was observed at least ten times. The chain joins TRBV28 to TRBJ1-1; a possible D gene is TRBD1 (6 bases). This CDR3 has 11 residues. Germline CDR1 is MDHEN and CDR2 is SYDVKM. V was clipped by 9 bases and J by 9 bases, with 14 bases between them. The CDR3 region is CASIGGGKAFF. The CDR3 bases are TGTGCCAGTATAGGGGGAGGGAAAGCTTTCTTT.

This clonotype occurred many times. The chain is built from TRBV12-3 or TRBV12-4 and TRBJ1-6; the D is unclear. This CDR3 spans 14 amino acids. Trimming took 3 bases from V and 1 from J, leaving 4 bases between them. The CDR3 spells CASSFQSYNSPLHF. The CDR3 nucleotides are TGTGCCAGCAGTTTTCAATCCTATAATTCACCCCTCCACTTT.

Only a few counts were recorded for this clonotype. The rearrangement links TRBV4-1 to TRBJ1-1, with 11 bases fitting TRBD1. The CDR3 spans 15 residues. The germline CDR1 and CDR2 sequences are MGHRA and YSYEKL. The J segment lost 9 bases and the V segment lost 4 bases, leaving 10 bases of the junction unmatched. Here the CDR3 reads CASSPDPGTGGQAFF. CDR3 sequence (DNA): TGCGCCAGCAGCCCTGACCCCGGGACAGGGGGGCAAGCTTTCTTT.

This clonotype was recorded many times. The V and J genes are TRBV6-1 and TRBJ1-5; 9 bases match TRBD1. This CDR3 has 16 amino acids. Germline lookup yields CDR1 MNHNS and CDR2 SASEGT. The junction had 13 bases not matched to a gene; V was cut back by 6 bases and J by 7 bases. CDR3 coding DNA: TGTGCCAGCAGCTCCAGAACACAGGGGGCTCGGCAGCCCCAGCATTTT. This sequence encodes CASSSRTQGARQPQHF.

A note on this clonotype: At one of its ends the junction is not consistent with the germline gene, which may arise from a read error. The chain uses TRBV9 and TRBJ2-1; TRBD2 might be the D (5 bases). Germline V gene data show CDR1 as SGDLS and CDR2 as YYNGEE. The CDR3 runs to 17 residues. CDR3 in amino acids: CASSVGLLNRAAVEQLF. The CDR3 region has the DNA TGTGCCAGCAGCGTAGGGCTCCTAAACCGGGCAGCGGTTGAGCAGCTCTTC.

This clonotype was found many times. V usage is TRBV20-1 and J usage is TRBJ2-7, with TRBD2 matching over 9 bases. The germline gives CDR1 DFQATT, CDR2 SNEGSKA (reference sequence). After removal of 4 bases from V and 0 bases from J, the junction contained 7 bases not matched to a gene. The CDR3 spans 15 residues. CDR3 sequence reads: CSATSTSGASYEQYF. CDR3 nucleotide sequence: TGCAGTGCTACTTCGACTAGCGGCGCCTCCTACGAGCAGTACTTC.

This clonotype was counted many times. The chain joins TRBV5-1 to TRBJ2-1, with 13 bases identical to TRBD2. Germline-derived CDR1 and CDR2 are SGHRS and YFSETQ. The CDR3 contains 18 residues. Losses at the gene ends were 4 bases for V and 8 bases for J; bases not matched to a gene: 15. Here the CDR3 DNA reads TGCGCCAGCAGCCTAACACCTTCCGGGACTAGCGGGATCTATGAGCAGTTCTTC. It encodes CASSLTPSGTSGIYEQFF.

This clonotype was seen many times. J is TRBJ2-2 and V is TRBV28; D not certain. CDR1 is MDHEN, CDR2 SYDVKM, per germline. The CDR3 extends over 16 amino acids. With 5 bases removed from V and 1 base from J, the gap between germline ends came to 14 bases. CDR3 in DNA: TGTGCCAGCAGTCCCGACTTGATGGGGAACACCGGGGAGCTGTTTTTT. This sequence encodes CASSPDLMGNTGELFF.

Ten or more counts support this clonotype. The chain employs TRBV9 and TRBJ2-2; possibly TRBD2 for D (5 bases). The CDR3 length is 16 residues. The germline V and J ends were trimmed by 0 bases and 0 bases, with 9 bases remaining between them. CDR1 SGDLS and CDR2 YYNGEE come from the germline V gene. The CDR3 loop reads CASSVGSAANTGELFF. The CDR3 bases are TGTGCCAGCAGCGTAGGGTCAGCGGCGAACACCGGGGAGCTGTTTTTT.